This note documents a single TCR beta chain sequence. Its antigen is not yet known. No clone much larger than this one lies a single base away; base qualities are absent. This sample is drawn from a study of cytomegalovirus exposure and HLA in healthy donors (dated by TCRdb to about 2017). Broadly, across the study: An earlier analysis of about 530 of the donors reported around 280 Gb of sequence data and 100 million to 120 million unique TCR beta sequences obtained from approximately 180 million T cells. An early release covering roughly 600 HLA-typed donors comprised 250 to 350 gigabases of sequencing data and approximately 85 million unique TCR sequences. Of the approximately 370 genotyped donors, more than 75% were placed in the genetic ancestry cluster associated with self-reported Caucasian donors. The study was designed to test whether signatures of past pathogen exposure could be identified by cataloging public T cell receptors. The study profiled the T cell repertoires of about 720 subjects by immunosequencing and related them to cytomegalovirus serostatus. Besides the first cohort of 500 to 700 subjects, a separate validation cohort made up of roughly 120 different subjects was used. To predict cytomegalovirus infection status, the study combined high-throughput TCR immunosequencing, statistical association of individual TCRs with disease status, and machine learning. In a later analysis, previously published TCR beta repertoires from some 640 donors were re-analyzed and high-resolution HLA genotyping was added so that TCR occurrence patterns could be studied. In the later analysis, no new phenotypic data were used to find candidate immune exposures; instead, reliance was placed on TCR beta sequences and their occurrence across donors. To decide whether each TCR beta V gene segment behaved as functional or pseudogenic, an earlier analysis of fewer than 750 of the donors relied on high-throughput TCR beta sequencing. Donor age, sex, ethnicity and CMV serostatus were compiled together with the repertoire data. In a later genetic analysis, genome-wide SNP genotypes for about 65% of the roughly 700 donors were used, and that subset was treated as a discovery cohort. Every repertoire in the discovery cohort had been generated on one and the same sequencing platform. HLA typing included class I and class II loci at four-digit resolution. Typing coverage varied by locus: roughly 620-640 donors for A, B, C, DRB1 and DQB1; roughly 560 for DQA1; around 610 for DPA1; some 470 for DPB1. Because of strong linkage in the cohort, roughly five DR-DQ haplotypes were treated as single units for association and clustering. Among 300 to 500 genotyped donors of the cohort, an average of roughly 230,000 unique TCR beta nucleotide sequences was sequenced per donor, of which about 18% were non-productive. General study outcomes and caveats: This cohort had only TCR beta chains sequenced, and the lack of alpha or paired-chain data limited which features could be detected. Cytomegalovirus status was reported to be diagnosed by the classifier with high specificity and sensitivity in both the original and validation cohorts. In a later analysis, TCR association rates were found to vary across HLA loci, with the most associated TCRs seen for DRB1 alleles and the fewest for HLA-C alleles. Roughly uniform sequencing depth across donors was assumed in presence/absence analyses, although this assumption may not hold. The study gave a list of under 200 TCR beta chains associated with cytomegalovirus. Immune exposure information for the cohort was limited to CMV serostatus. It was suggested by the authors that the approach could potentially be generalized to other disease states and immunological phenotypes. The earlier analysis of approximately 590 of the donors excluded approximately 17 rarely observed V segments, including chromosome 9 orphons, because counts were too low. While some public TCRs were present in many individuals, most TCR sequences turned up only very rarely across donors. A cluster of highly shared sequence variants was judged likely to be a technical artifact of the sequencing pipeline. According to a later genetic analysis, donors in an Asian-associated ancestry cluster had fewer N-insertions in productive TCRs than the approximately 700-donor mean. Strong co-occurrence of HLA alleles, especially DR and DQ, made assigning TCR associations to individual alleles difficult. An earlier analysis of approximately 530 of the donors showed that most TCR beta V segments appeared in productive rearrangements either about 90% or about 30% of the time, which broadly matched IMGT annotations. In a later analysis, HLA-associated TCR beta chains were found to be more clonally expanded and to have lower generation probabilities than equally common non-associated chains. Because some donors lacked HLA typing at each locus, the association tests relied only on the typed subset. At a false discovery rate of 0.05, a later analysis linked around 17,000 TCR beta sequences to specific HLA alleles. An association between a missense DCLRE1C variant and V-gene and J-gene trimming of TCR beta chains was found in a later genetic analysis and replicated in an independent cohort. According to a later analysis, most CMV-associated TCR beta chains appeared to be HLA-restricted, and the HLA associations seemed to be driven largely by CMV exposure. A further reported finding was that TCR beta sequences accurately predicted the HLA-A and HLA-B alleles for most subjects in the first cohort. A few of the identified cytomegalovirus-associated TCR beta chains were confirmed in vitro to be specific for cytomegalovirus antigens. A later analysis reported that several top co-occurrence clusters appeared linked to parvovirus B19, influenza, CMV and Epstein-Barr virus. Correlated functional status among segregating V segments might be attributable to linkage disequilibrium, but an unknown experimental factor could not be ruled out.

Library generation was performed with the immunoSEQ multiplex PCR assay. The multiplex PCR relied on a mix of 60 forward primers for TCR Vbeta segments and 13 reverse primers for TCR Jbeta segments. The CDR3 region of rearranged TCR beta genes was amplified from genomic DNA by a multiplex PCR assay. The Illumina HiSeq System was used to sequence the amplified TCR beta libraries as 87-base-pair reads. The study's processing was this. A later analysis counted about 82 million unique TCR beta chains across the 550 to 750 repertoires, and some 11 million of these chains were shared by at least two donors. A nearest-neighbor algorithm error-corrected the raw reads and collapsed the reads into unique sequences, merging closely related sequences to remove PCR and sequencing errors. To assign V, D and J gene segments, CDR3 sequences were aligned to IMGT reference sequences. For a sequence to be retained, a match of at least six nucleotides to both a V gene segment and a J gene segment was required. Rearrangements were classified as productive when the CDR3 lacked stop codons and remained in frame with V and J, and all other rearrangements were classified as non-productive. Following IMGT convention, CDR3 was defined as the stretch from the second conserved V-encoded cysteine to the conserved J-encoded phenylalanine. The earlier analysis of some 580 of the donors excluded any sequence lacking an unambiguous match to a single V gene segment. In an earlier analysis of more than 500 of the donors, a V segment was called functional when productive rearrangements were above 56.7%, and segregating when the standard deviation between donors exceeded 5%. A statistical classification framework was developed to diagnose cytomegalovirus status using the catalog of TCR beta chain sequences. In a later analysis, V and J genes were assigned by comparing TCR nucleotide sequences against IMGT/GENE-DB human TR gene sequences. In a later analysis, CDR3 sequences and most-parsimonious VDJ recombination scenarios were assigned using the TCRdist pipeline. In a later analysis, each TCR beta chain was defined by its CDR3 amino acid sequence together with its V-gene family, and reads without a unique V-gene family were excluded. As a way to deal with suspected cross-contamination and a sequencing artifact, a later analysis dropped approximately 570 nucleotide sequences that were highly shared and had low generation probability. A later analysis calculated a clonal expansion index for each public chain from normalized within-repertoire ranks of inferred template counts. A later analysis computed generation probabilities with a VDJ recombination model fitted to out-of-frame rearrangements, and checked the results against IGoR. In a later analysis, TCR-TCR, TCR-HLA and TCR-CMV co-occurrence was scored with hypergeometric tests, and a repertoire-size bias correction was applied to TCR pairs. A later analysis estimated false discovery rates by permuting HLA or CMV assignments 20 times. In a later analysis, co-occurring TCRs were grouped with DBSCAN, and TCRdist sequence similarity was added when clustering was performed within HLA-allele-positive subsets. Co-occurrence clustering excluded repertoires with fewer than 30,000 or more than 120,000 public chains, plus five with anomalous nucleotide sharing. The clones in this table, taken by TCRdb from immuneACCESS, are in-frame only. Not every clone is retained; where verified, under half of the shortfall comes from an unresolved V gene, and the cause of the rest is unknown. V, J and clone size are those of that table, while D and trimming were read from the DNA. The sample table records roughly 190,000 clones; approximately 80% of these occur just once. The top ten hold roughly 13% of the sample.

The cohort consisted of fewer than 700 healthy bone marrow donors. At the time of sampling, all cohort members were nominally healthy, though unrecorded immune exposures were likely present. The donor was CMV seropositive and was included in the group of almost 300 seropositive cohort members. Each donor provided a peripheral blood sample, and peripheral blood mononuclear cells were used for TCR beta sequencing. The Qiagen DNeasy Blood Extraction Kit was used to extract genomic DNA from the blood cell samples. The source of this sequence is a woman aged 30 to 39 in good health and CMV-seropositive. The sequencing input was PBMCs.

The bases read TGTGCCAGCAGCGAGGGACAGGCCTTCTCTGGAAACACCATATATTTT. Translation gives CASSEGQAFSGNTIYF. Recombination joined TRBV7-8 with TRBJ1-3, and 8 junctional nucleotides match TRBD1. The junction shows trimming of 5 bases on V and 0 bases on J, and the gene matches do not reach 6 bases of it. The cysteine opens and the phenylalanine closes a CDR3 of 16 amino acids. Just CDR3 DNA is preserved here, 48 bases in frame from base 1. The CDR1 and CDR2 encoded by the germline V gene are SGHVS and FQNEAQ.